Shown below are 14 T cell receptor beta chains from a single sample sequenced in a study of identical twins. One entry per CDR3 protein results from TCRdb running MiXCR on the 5' RACE reads. The sample contains some 250,000 distinct CDR3 sequences, roughly 12% of which appear only once. This same sample was also taken into another study, of yellow fever vaccine responses in identical twins.

Sequencing was performed on memory (CD45RO+) T cells sorted from blood. These receptor sequences come from a woman younger than 30 in good health.

This clonotype has a handful of counts. V gene TRBV27 combines with J gene TRBJ1-5; a possible D gene is TRBD1 (5 bases). This CDR3 spans 15 amino acids. The ends were cut back, 4 bases at V and 2 bases at J, with 12 bases in the middle. Germline CDR1 and CDR2: MNHEY and SMNVEV (reference sequence). Here the CDR3 reads CASSSGRYGNQPQHF. CDR3 DNA: TGTGCCAGCAGTTCAGGGCGGTATGGCAATCAGCCCCAGCATTTT.

This clonotype was counted many times. The chain carries TRBV20-1 and TRBJ2-5; 10 positions match TRBD2. V lost 0 bases to trimming and J lost 1 base; unmatched junction nucleotides: 2. Looked up from germline, CDR1 is DFQATT and CDR2 is SNEGSKA (reference sequence). The CDR3 sequence is 15 residues long. CDR3 bases: TGCAGTGCTAGAGATTGGACTAGCGGCCAAGAGACCCAGTACTTC. It yields the protein CSARDWTSGQETQYF.

This clonotype is judged medium-sized (0.01 to 0.1%). V usage is TRBV20-1 and J usage is TRBJ2-3; TRBD2 is a possible D gene (6 bases). The CDR3 is made up of 16 amino acids. The germline V gene encodes CDR1 DFQATT and CDR2 SNEGSKA (reference sequence). Trimming removed 0 bases at V and 6 bases at J, with 19 bases between. CDR3 amino acids: CSARDRFAGKGDTQYF. The DNA for the CDR3 is TGCAGTGCTAGAGATCGGTTTGCGGGAAAAGGGGATACGCAGTATTTT.

As DNA, the CDR3 is TGTGCCACCAGCACACGAGGCGACGGAGCCTACGAGCAGTACTTC. It specifies CATSTRGDGAYEQYF. The chain joins TRBV15 to TRBJ2-7; D ambiguous. The CDR3 length is 15 residues. CDR1 LNHNV and CDR2 YYDKDF come from the germline V gene (reference sequence). V dropped 4 bases and J dropped 2 bases, with 15 bases sitting between them.

V and J are TRBV28 and TRBJ2-3; no reliable D call. Germline assignment: CDR1 MDHEN and CDR2 SYDVKM. Trimming removed 7 bases from V and 3 bases from J, with 11 bases in between. The CDR3 consists of 13 residues. CDR3 loop: CASIQGRTDTQYF. The DNA for the CDR3 is TGTGCCAGCATCCAAGGCAGGACAGATACGCAGTATTTT.

This clonotype was seen a few times. The chain uses TRBV19 and TRBJ1-1; no clear D. Germline values: CDR1 LNHDA, CDR2 SQIVND (reference sequence). This CDR3 has 14 residues. V was cut by 2 bases and J by 8 bases, with 15 bases left in between. This CDR3 is CASSIHVLEGEAFF. The CDR3 DNA is TGTGCCAGTAGTATACATGTGTTGGAGGGAGAAGCTTTCTTT.

This clonotype appeared a few times. This chain joins TRBV6-5 and TRBJ2-5; the D gene is possibly TRBD1 (6 bases). Germline values: CDR1 MNHEY, CDR2 SVGAGI. The V end was cut by 2 bases, the J end by 4 bases, with 11 bases between. This CDR3 contains 14 residues. CDR3 in DNA: TGTGCCAGCAGTTACGGTGGACAGCGAGAGACCCAGTACTTC. Translating it yields CASSYGGQRETQYF.

This clonotype was recorded at least ten times. The CDR3 bases are TGTGCCAGCATCCGAGCGGGAGGGGCCACCGGGGAGCTGTTTTTT. Protein: CASIRAGGATGELFF. The chain carries TRBV7-9 and TRBJ2-2; 10 bases fit TRBD2. V lost 7 bases to trimming and J lost 4 bases; unmatched junction nucleotides: 6. This CDR3 is built from 15 residues. Germline V lookup: CDR1 SEHNR, CDR2 FQNEAQ (reference sequence).

This clonotype was observed many times. The chain uses TRBV12-3 or TRBV12-4 and TRBJ2-7; 10 bases match TRBD1. This CDR3 region has 16 residues. V gave up 5 bases and J gave up 4 bases; unmatched junction bases: 11. The CDR3 DNA follows: TGTGCCAGCAGTCCTAACCCGGGACAGGGGATATACGAGCAGTACTTC. It yields the protein CASSPNPGQGIYEQYF.

The chain uses TRBV7-9 and TRBJ2-1; 12 positions agree with TRBD2. The CDR3 contains 15 residues. Germline V gene lookup returns CDR1 SEHNR and CDR2 FQNEAQ (reference sequence). The ends lost 5 bases at V and 4 bases at J; junction bases unmatched: 3. CDR3 sequence (DNA): TGTGCCAGCAGCCACGGACTAGCGGGATACAATGAGCAGTTCTTC. Translated, it gives CASSHGLAGYNEQFF.

This clonotype has a count of ten or more. The rearrangement links TRBV12-3 or TRBV12-4 to TRBJ2-2, with D unresolved. The ends were cut back, 3 bases at V and 3 bases at J, with 8 bases in the middle. The CDR3 totals 14 residues. The CDR3 reads CASSFRVDTGELFF. CDR3 DNA: TGTGCCAGCAGTTTTCGGGTGGACACCGGGGAGCTGTTTTTT.

CDR3 DNA sequence: TGTGCCAGCAGTTTAACCCGGACAGGGAAAGATACGCAGTATTTT. Translated, it gives CASSLTRTGKDTQYF. This chain connects TRBV27 to TRBJ2-3; 8 bases fit TRBD1. The germline gives CDR1 MNHEY, CDR2 SMNVEV (reference sequence). This CDR3 comprises 15 residues. The V and J ends lost 2 bases and 5 bases, in that order; junction bases with no gene match: 6.

The sample holds a few counts of this clonotype. The chain's CDR3 is CASTILAGGSYEQYF. CDR3 coding DNA: TGTGCCAGCACCATCCTAGCGGGGGGATCCTACGAGCAGTACTTC. The V gene is TRBV2, the J gene TRBJ2-7; 11 bases are a match to TRBD2. CDR3 length: 15 amino acids. Germline CDR1 and CDR2: SNHLY and FYNNEI. V was clipped by 7 bases and J by 1 base; unmatched bases: 6.

The rearrangement links TRBV4-2 to TRBJ2-7; a weak D match, TRBD2 (5 bases). The germline V gene encodes CDR1 LGHNA and CDR2 YNFKEQ. The CDR3 loop spans 15 amino acids. The ends were cut back, 3 bases at V and 0 bases at J, with 12 bases in the middle. In DNA, the CDR3 is TGTGCCAGCAGCCAGGAAGCGGAAAGCTCCTACGAGCAGTACTTC. It translates to CASSQEAESSYEQYF.